This entry concerns a single T cell receptor beta chain. Germline V gene sequence: CDR1 GTSNPN, CDR2 SVGIG (reference sequence). The CDR3 covers 15 residues. Trimming took off 2 bases at V and 5 bases at J, with 18 bases between the two ends. This sample was included in a study of blood T cell repertoires in COVID-19. Study-level background: Sites in the United States, Italy and Spain provided acute and convalescent COVID-19 samples.

In the authors' workflow: Using reference gene primer amplification, nucleated cell counts were estimated. TCRdb keeps only in-frame clones here, not all; method: immunoSEQ multiplex PCR. That table is the source of V, J and clone size, and D and trimming were worked out from the DNA. This table has 150,000 to 200,000 clones, about 82% appearing once. Sequenced: peripheral blood. The sequence was collected from a young woman with acute or convalescent COVID-19. The chain carries TRBV30 and TRBJ1-2; D perhaps matches TRBD1 (5 bases). The CDR3 coding sequence is TGTGCCTGGAGTTCCGCTTCGGGGGGAAAATATGGCTACACCTTC. Its translation is CAWSSASGGKYGYTF.